These 30 T cell receptor beta chains originate from one sample sequenced in a study of blood T cell repertoires in COVID-19. Profiling relied on immunoSEQ multiplex PCR, and the TCRdb table lists in-frame clones only, not all of them. The sample holds 300,000 to 400,000 clones, around nine tenths seen once. Material for sequencing was PBMCs or T cells enriched from blood (not recorded which). These receptor sequences come from a woman between 25 and 40 years old who had been exposed to COVID-19.

This chain joins TRBV5-1 and TRBJ1-6; possible D gene TRBD1, 5 bases. V lost 0 bases, J lost 1 base, and 8 bases lay in between. Germline CDR1 is SGHRS and CDR2 is YFSETQ. The length of the CDR3 is 16 residues. In DNA form, the CDR3 reads TGCGCCAGCAGCTTGGGCGGGGGTTCCTATAATTCACCCCTCCACTTT. It codes for CASSLGGGSYNSPLHF. Looking up the rest from reference TRBV5-1 and TRBJ1-6 gives the full variable domain: KAGVTQTPRYLIKTRGQQVTLSCSPISGHRSVSWYQQTPGQGLQFLFEYFSETQRNKGNFPGRFSGRQFSNSRSEMNVSTLELGDSALYLCASSLGGGSYNSPLHFGNGTRLTVT.

V is TRBV15 and J is TRBJ2-2; 8 bases are shared with TRBD1. V was clipped by 5 bases and J by 7 bases; unmatched bases: 6. Germline V gives CDR1 LNHNV, CDR2 YYDKDF (reference sequence). The CDR3 is 14 residues long. This CDR3 reads CATSATGVGGELFF. In DNA form, the CDR3 reads TGTGCCACCAGCGCGACAGGGGTGGGCGGGGAGCTGTTTTTT.

This clone was seen a single time. The rearrangement joins TRBV3-1 (or the pseudogene TRBV3-2) to TRBJ1-1, with D possibly TRBD1 on 5 matching bases. Trimming pared 11 bases from V and 1 base from J, leaving 11 bases between. From germline, CDR1 is LGHDT and CDR2 YNNKEL (reference sequence). The CDR3 covers 12 residues. The CDR3 DNA reads TGTGCCTCGGGGGGGAAGAACACTGAAGCTTTCTTT. It translates to CASGGKNTEAFF.

The chain has TRBV4-1 and TRBJ1-2; 9 positions agree with TRBD1. In germline, CDR1 is MGHRA, CDR2 YSYEKL. V shed 3 bases and J 8 bases; nucleotides not matched to a gene: 4. This CDR3 comprises 13 residues. Written as DNA, the CDR3 is TGCGCCAGCAGCCAGGACAGGGGTCACGGCTACACCTTC. Translation: CASSQDRGHGYTF.

The table lists this clone with a count of one. The chain joins TRBV7-9 to TRBJ2-3, with D hard to call. Germline values: CDR1 SEHNR, CDR2 FQNEAQ (reference sequence). The V end was cut by 0 bases, the J end by 5 bases, with 6 bases between. The CDR3 totals 13 residues. In nucleotides, the CDR3 is TGTGCCAGCAGCTTAGCGCGGAGAGATACGCAGTATTTT. It specifies CASSLARRDTQYF.

The chain has TRBV5-5 and TRBJ2-7, with 8 bases identical to TRBD1. After removal of 4 bases from V and 3 bases from J, the junction contained 9 bases not matched to a gene. The V gene's germline CDR1 is SGHKS and CDR2 YYEKEE (reference sequence). There are 15 residues in the CDR3. CDR3 loop: CASSAPRTGIYEQYF. CDR3 DNA sequence: TGTGCCAGCAGCGCCCCCAGGACAGGGATCTACGAGCAGTACTTC.

This CDR3 reads CASSSKTASGLGLRDTQYF. For the CDR3, the DNA is TGTGCCAGCAGCTCCAAGACCGCGTCTGGACTAGGACTAAGAGATACGCAGTATTTT. The rearrangement uses TRBV11-2 and TRBJ2-3; 7 nucleotides line up with TRBD2. V lost 4 bases and J lost 5; bases outside the gene matches: 21. Germline V gene lookup returns CDR1 SGHAT and CDR2 FQNNGV. The CDR3 is 19 amino acids.

The gene calls are TRBV4-2 and TRBJ2-1, with 8 bases identical to TRBD2. V gave up 5 bases and J gave up 7 bases; unmatched junction bases: 10. The CDR3 covers 15 residues. Germline V gene sequence: CDR1 LGHNA, CDR2 YNFKEQ. The CDR3 bases are TGTGCCAGCAGCTTCAGCGGGGGCCTGGGTAATGAGCAGTTCTTC. Residues: CASSFSGGLGNEQFF.

This sequence joins TRBV6-2 or TRBV6-3 and TRBJ1-5; D is possibly TRBD1 (5 bases). There are 15 residues in the CDR3. Trimming removed 2 bases from V and 2 bases from J, with 10 bases in between. CDR1 MNHEY and CDR2 SVGEGT come from the germline V gene. This CDR3 is CASSYVGEGNQPQHF. The CDR3 region has the DNA TGTGCCAGCAGTTACGTGGGGGAGGGCAATCAGCCCCAGCATTTT.

This chain connects TRBV9 to TRBJ2-5, with D maybe TRBD1 (6 bases). V shed 0 bases and J shed 5 bases, with 17 bases lying between them. This CDR3 contains 16 residues. Per germline, CDR1 SGDLS and CDR2 YYNGEE. The CDR3 spells CASSVGPQQGRETQYF. CDR3 bases: TGTGCCAGCAGCGTAGGCCCCCAACAGGGAAGGGAGACCCAGTACTTC.

This sequence joins TRBV29-1 and TRBJ2-2, with D perhaps matching TRBD2 (5 bases). Germline values: CDR1 SQVTM, CDR2 ANQGSEA. The ends were cut back, 7 bases at V and 1 base at J, with 22 bases in the middle. This CDR3 region has 17 residues. The CDR3 DNA follows: TGCAGCGGACCGCAACCCGAGGGCAGGAGGAACACCGGGGAGCTGTTTTTT. Protein sequence: CSGPQPEGRRNTGELFF.

The V call is TRBV2, the J call TRBJ1-6, with TRBD1 identical over 11 bases. The germline V gene has CDR1 SNHLY and CDR2 FYNNEI. V gave up 5 bases and J gave up 10 bases; unmatched junction bases: 7. The CDR3 length is 15 residues. In DNA form, the CDR3 reads TGTGCCAGCAGTCTGGACAGGGGGCAGGAATCACCCCTCCACTTT. As protein: CASSLDRGQESPLHF. Using reference TRBV2 and TRBJ1-6 for the parts outside the CDR3, the full variable domain is EPEVTQTPSHQVTQMGQEVILRCVPISNHLYFYWYRQILGQKVEFLVSFYNNEISEKSEIFDDQFSVERPDGSNFTLKIRSTKLEDSAMYFCASSLDRGQESPLHFGNGTRLTVT.

The rearrangement joins TRBV5-4 to TRBJ1-5; weak D call: TRBD1 (5 bases). The germline gives CDR1 SGHNT, CDR2 YYREEE (reference sequence). The V end lost 4 bases, the J end lost 0 bases, and 11 bases lay between the germline ends. CDR3 length: 15 residues. The CDR3 spells CASSQGGTSNQPQHF. CDR3 DNA sequence: TGTGCCAGCAGCCAGGGCGGAACTAGCAATCAGCCCCAGCATTTT. The full variable domain, in which reference TRBV5-4 and TRBJ1-5 provide the parts outside the CDR3, is ETGVTQSPTHLIKTRGQQVTLRCSSQSGHNTVSWYQQALGQGPQFIFQYYREEENGRGNFPPRFSGLQFPNYSSELNVNALELDDSALYLCASSQGGTSNQPQHFGDGTRLSIL.

The chain combines TRBV27 with TRBJ1-5, with D maybe TRBD1 (5 bases). This CDR3 region has 15 residues. V was cut by 4 bases and J by 5 bases, with 15 bases left in between. CDR1 and CDR2 (germline): MNHEY, SMNVEV (reference sequence). CDR3 loop: CASSSRWGGDQPQHF. In DNA, the CDR3 is TGTGCCAGCAGTTCACGGTGGGGGGGAGATCAGCCCCAGCATTTT.

The chain recombines TRBV5-1 with TRBJ1-5; D remains ambiguous. V lost 0 bases, J lost 2 bases, and 9 bases lay in between. Per the germline V gene, CDR1 is SGHRS and CDR2 is YFSETQ. The CDR3 contains 15 residues. CDR3 in amino acids: CASSLDGLGNQPQHF. The CDR3 bases are TGCGCCAGCAGCTTGGACGGACTTGGCAATCAGCCCCAGCATTTT.

This chain links TRBV7-2 with TRBJ2-7; possibly TRBD1 for D (6 bases). V shed 2 bases and J shed 0 bases, with 14 bases lying between them. The length of the CDR3 is 16 residues. Germline CDR1 reads SGHTA; CDR2 reads FQGNSA. This CDR3 is CASSLTPDRISYEQYF. CDR3 DNA sequence: TGTGCCAGCAGCTTAACTCCGGACAGAATCTCCTACGAGCAGTACTTC.

As concerns this clone: Other nucleotide sequences from this sample produce the same CDR3. This chain links TRBV9 with TRBJ2-1, with D perhaps TRBD1 (5 bases). V was clipped by 4 bases and J by 8 bases, with 7 bases between them. Germline CDR1 SGDLS, CDR2 YYNGEE. The CDR3 runs 11 residues. CDR3 nucleotides: TGTGCCAGCAGCCCAGGGTATGAGCAGTTCTTC. Its protein product is CASSPGYEQFF.

This clone has a handful of counts. This sequence joins TRBV6-6 and TRBJ1-2; 7 bases line up with TRBD1. The CDR3 extends over 16 amino acids. V gave up 2 bases and J gave up 3 bases; unmatched junction bases: 9. The germline gives CDR1 MNHNY, CDR2 SVGAGI (reference sequence). The CDR3, as DNA: TGTGCCAGCAGTTACCCGATTTCCGACAGGGACTATGGCTACACCTTC. This gives the protein CASSYPISDRDYGYTF.

The chain couples TRBV23-1 to TRBJ2-5; D may be TRBD2 (6 bases). TRBV23-1 is assigned to the ORF class and has an uncertain function. This CDR3 is built from 18 residues. Deletions cut 6 bases from V and 5 bases from J, with 28 bases between. CDR3 bases: TGCGCCAGCAGCCATTTACACCGGGCCCTCCAAGGAGGGGAGACCCAGTACTTC. Amino acid sequence: CASSHLHRALQGGETQYF.

The chain is built from TRBV4-1 and TRBJ1-1; TRBD1 might be the D (5 bases). This CDR3 has 16 amino acids. Germline lookup yields CDR1 MGHRA and CDR2 YSYEKL. V was trimmed by 4 bases and J by 4 bases, leaving 19 bases between them. The CDR3 loop reads CASSPSSGDGGTEAFF. The CDR3 DNA follows: TGCGCCAGCAGCCCGTCTTCGGGAGACGGGGGCACTGAAGCTTTCTTT.

The V call is TRBV7-9, the J call TRBJ2-2; 7 bases are shared with TRBD1. Germline V gene data show CDR1 as SEHNR and CDR2 as FQNEAQ (reference sequence). Trimming cost V 5 bases and J 5 bases; bases outside gene matches: 11. The CDR3 runs to 16 residues. CDR3 sequence: CASSKQRGRGTGELFF. The CDR3 coding sequence is TGTGCCAGCAGCAAGCAAAGGGGGCGAGGGACCGGGGAGCTGTTTTTT.

The chain uses TRBV14 and TRBJ2-2; tentatively, D is TRBD1 (5 bases). V was shortened by 1 base and J by 6 bases, with 15 bases between the two germline ends. The CDR3 consists of 16 residues. The germline CDR1 and CDR2 sequences are SGHDN and FVKESK. The CDR3 spells CASSQVPAGMPGELFF. The CDR3 bases are TGTGCCAGCAGCCAAGTTCCCGCAGGGATGCCCGGGGAGCTGTTTTTT.

The chain links TRBV5-1 to TRBJ2-1; the D gene is possibly TRBD2 (5 bases). The CDR3 is 15 amino acids. Per the germline V gene, CDR1 is SGHRS and CDR2 is YFSETQ. V shed 0 bases and J shed 4 bases, with 11 bases lying between them. CDR3 in DNA: TGCGCCAGCAGCTTGGCCCGGGGTCCGTACAATGAGCAGTTCTTC. This sequence encodes CASSLARGPYNEQFF. The full variable domain, with the rest looked up from reference TRBV5-1 and TRBJ2-1, is KAGVTQTPRYLIKTRGQQVTLSCSPISGHRSVSWYQQTPGQGLQFLFEYFSETQRNKGNFPGRFSGRQFSNSRSEMNVSTLELGDSALYLCASSLARGPYNEQFFGPGTRLTVL.

The chain carries TRBV25-1 and TRBJ2-1; TRBD2 agrees at 7 bases. V gave up 3 bases and J gave up 4 bases; unmatched junction bases: 9. From germline, CDR1 is MGHDK and CDR2 SYGVNS. This CDR3 comprises 16 residues. The CDR3, as DNA: TGTGCCAGCAGTGATTTTATAGCGGGCTTTTACAATGAGCAGTTCTTC. Translation gives CASSDFIAGFYNEQFF.

The chain employs TRBV27 and TRBJ2-2; TRBD1 agrees at 10 bases. With V trimmed by 3 bases and J by 0 bases, 7 bases remained unmatched. The CDR3 length is 18 residues. In germline, CDR1 is MNHEY, CDR2 SMNVEV (reference sequence). The CDR3 sequence: CASSFRTDRGPNTGELFF. As DNA, the CDR3 is TGTGCCAGCAGTTTTAGGACTGACAGGGGGCCGAACACCGGGGAGCTGTTTTTT.

The chain links TRBV7-9 to TRBJ2-7; 8 bases are shared with TRBD1. V lost 5 bases and J lost 3; bases outside the gene matches: 9. The CDR3 has 15 residues. Germline values: CDR1 SEHNR, CDR2 FQNEAQ (reference sequence). In DNA, the CDR3 is TGTGCCAGCAGCCCCCCCCGGGACAGGTTCTACGAGCAGTACTTC. It translates to CASSPPRDRFYEQYF.

The chain combines TRBV7-9 with TRBJ1-1, with 7 nucleotides matching TRBD1. There are 16 residues in the CDR3. The germline V gene encodes CDR1 SEHNR and CDR2 FQNEAQ (reference sequence). The J segment lost 0 bases and the V segment lost 5 bases, leaving 9 bases of the junction unmatched. The CDR3 bases are TGTGCCAGCAGCGCAGCGAGGGGACAGCTGAACACTGAAGCTTTCTTT. Residues: CASSAARGQLNTEAFF. Based on the CDR3 plus reference TRBV7-9 and TRBJ1-1, the full variable domain is DTGVSQNPRHKITKRGQNVTFRCDPISEHNRLYWYRQTLGQGPEFLTYFQNEAQLEKSRLLSDRFSAERPKGSFSTLEIQRTEQGDSAMYLCASSAARGQLNTEAFFGQGTRLTVV.

The chain has TRBV19 and TRBJ2-7; 7 nucleotides match TRBD1. CDR3 size: 14 residues. Germline trimming cut 7 bases from V and 5 bases from J; bases unmatched to any gene: 11. Germline V gives CDR1 LNHDA, CDR2 SQIVND (reference sequence). CDR3 region: CASMSGQTPDEQYF. DNA for the CDR3: TGTGCCAGTATGTCGGGACAGACTCCTGACGAGCAGTACTTC.

V gene TRBV6-1 combines with J gene TRBJ2-3, with 9 bases that match TRBD2. This CDR3 spans 16 amino acids. In germline, CDR1 is MNHNS, CDR2 SASEGT. Unmatched junction bases numbered 4, after V lost 2 bases and J lost 1 base. The CDR3 loop is CASSEQPSGGTDTQYF. CDR3 bases: TGTGCCAGCAGTGAACAGCCTAGCGGGGGCACAGATACGCAGTATTTT.

The rearrangement links TRBV3-1 (or the pseudogene TRBV3-2) to TRBJ1-2, with D possibly being TRBD1 (6 bases). CDR1 and CDR2 (germline): LGHDT, YNNKEL (reference sequence). V dropped 1 base and J dropped 5 bases, with 8 bases sitting between them. This CDR3 has 13 residues. CDR3 region: CASSQAGAYGYTF. CDR3 sequence (DNA): TGTGCCAGCAGCCAAGCAGGGGCGTATGGCTACACCTTC.